These 12 T cell receptor beta chains were sequenced from one sample in a study of PD-1 blockade in classical Hodgkin lymphoma. Only in-frame clones appear in the TCRdb table, and some are missing; sequencing was by immunoSEQ multiplex PCR. This table holds some 22,000 clones, less than 85% found once. Brentuximab vedotin exposure varied, and every patient relapsed after autologous stem cell transplantation. Sequenced here: peripheral blood mononuclear cells (PBMCs), sampled before the second cycle of nivolumab. The receptors were sampled from a human donor with classical Hodgkin lymphoma.

The chain carries TRBV28 and TRBJ2-6; D remains ambiguous. The CDR3 is made up of 13 amino acids. Germline V gives CDR1 MDHEN, CDR2 SYDVKM. Trimming pared 6 bases from V and 1 base from J, leaving 4 bases between. The CDR3 sequence: CASRLSGANVLTF. The CDR3 nucleotides read TGTGCCAGCAGACTATCTGGGGCCAACGTCCTGACTTTC.

This chain joins TRBV5-1 and TRBJ2-1, with TRBD1 matching 7 bases. Germline V gene sequence: CDR1 SGHRS, CDR2 YFSETQ. CDR3 length: 15 residues. The V segment lost 0 bases and the J segment 9 bases; nucleotides outside the gene matches: 9. The DNA for the CDR3 is TGCGCCAGCAGCTTGGGACAGGGAGTCTCGGGTGAGCAGTTCTTC. It is translated as CASSLGQGVSGEQFF.

V and J are TRBV6-1 and TRBJ1-1, with a weak D call TRBD1 (6 bases). V was trimmed by 6 bases and J by 1 base, leaving 12 bases between them. This CDR3 spans 14 amino acids. CDR1 and CDR2 (germline): MNHNS, SASEGT. CDR3 in DNA: TGTGCCAGCAGCCCCGGGACATCGAACACTGAAGCTTTCTTT. Protein: CASSPGTSNTEAFF.

The chain joins TRBV19 to TRBJ2-2, with 8 bases identical to TRBD2. Germline V lookup: CDR1 LNHDA, CDR2 SQIVND (reference sequence). This CDR3 is built from 17 residues. Trimming took 6 bases from V and 3 from J; bases not matched to a gene: 12. In DNA form, the CDR3 reads TGTGCCAGTAGAAAACCGGGTCTAGCGGGTCACACCGGGGAGCTGTTTTTT. It specifies CASRKPGLAGHTGELFF.

This clone was recorded only once. J is TRBJ2-5 and V is TRBV18, with 7 bases fitting TRBD1. Germline CDR1 and CDR2: KGHSH and LQKENI. J lost 2 bases, V lost 4 bases, and 7 bases had no gene match. The length of the CDR3 is 15 residues. CDR3 in DNA: TGTGCCAGCTCACTAAATACAGGGGTTCAAGAGACCCAGTACTTC. Translating it yields CASSLNTGVQETQYF.

CDR3 in amino acids: CASSFEGVECNQPQHF. The CDR3 DNA reads as TGTGCCAGCAGCTTCGAAGGGGTCGAGTGCAATCAGCCCCAGCATTTT. The chain links TRBV7-7 to TRBJ1-5; D is possibly TRBD1 (5 bases). This CDR3 is built from 16 residues. Germline values: CDR1 SSHAT, CDR2 FNYEAQ (reference sequence). Trimming took off 3 bases at V and 2 bases at J, with 14 bases between the two ends.

This clone was seen once. The chain uses TRBV5-4 and TRBJ2-4, with a weak D call TRBD2 (6 bases). There are 16 residues in the CDR3. The germline V gene has CDR1 SGHNT and CDR2 YYREEE (reference sequence). Trimming removed 3 bases at V and 2 bases at J, with 15 bases between. This chain's CDR3 is CASSSETSGPKNIQYF. For the CDR3, the DNA is TGTGCCAGCAGCTCCGAGACTAGTGGGCCCAAAAACATTCAGTACTTC.

The chain carries TRBV6-6 and TRBJ1-1; D unresolved. V was clipped by 6 bases and J by 2 bases, with 7 bases between them. The CDR3 has 12 amino acids. Germline V gene lookup returns CDR1 MNHNY and CDR2 SVGAGI (reference sequence). CDR3: CASSSFNTEAFF. CDR3 DNA sequence: TGTGCCAGCAGCTCTTTTAACACTGAAGCTTTCTTT.

This clone was picked up a small number of times. This rearrangement joins TRBV14 to TRBJ2-1; D is ambiguous. Trimming removed 0 bases at V and 7 bases at J, with 10 bases between. CDR1 SGHDN and CDR2 FVKESK come from the germline V gene. The CDR3 loop spans 14 amino acids. CDR3 sequence reads: CASSQDLWINEQFF. For the CDR3, the DNA is TGTGCCAGCAGCCAAGACCTCTGGATAAATGAGCAGTTCTTC.

The chain has TRBV25-1 and TRBJ2-7; a possible D gene is TRBD1 (5 bases). This CDR3 spans 12 amino acids. V lost 3 bases and J lost 6, with 9 bases in between. The germline gives CDR1 MGHDK, CDR2 SYGVNS. The CDR3 coding sequence is TGTGCCAGCAGTGACAGGGAAGGCGAGCAGTACTTC. Protein product: CASSDREGEQYF.

This chain joins TRBV5-1 and TRBJ1-3; 7 positions match TRBD1. Germline lookup yields CDR1 SGHRS and CDR2 YFSETQ. J lost 2 bases, V lost 4 bases, and 3 bases had no gene match. This CDR3 is 14 amino acids long. Written as DNA, the CDR3 is TGCGCCAGCAGCATGACAGGGCCTGGAAACACCATATATTTT. It encodes CASSMTGPGNTIYF.

This clone was seen just once. The V and J genes are TRBV7-8 and TRBJ1-5, with D uncertain. V lost 5 bases, J lost 3 bases, and 17 bases lay in between. CDR1 is SGHVS and CDR2 is FQNEAQ in the germline V gene. The CDR3 is 16 residues long. CDR3 region: CASSPFKLLPNQPQHF. The CDR3 DNA follows: TGTGCCAGCAGCCCCTTCAAGTTACTTCCCAATCAGCCCCAGCATTTT.